This T cell receptor (beta chain) was profiled in a study of blood T cell repertoires in COVID-19. Study overall: T cells, B-cell-depleted T cells, or PBMCs provided the cDNA or gDNA that served as material.

Germline CDR1 is MNHNS and CDR2 is SASEGT. The CDR3 runs to 17 residues. V lost 2 bases and J 0 bases, leaving 11 bases between the germline ends. Original analysis: Researchers report that nucleated cell counts were estimated from reference gene primer amplification. Method: immunoSEQ multiplex PCR; TCRdb's copy keeps in-frame clones and lacks some. The DNA gave D and trimming, while V, J and clone size come from that table. The sample shows fewer than 200,000 clones, about 87% of them seen only once. Seattle-derived patients entered the study during active infection and were followed longitudinally.

This chain uses TRBV6-1 with TRBJ2-6; D is possibly TRBD2 (5 bases). The specimen was peripheral blood. The TCR sequence derives from a woman aged 70-85 years with COVID-19, enrolled during active disease. CDR3 DNA: TGTGCCAGCAGTGAATATCGTGGGAGCTCTGGGGCCAACGTCCTGACTTTC. Protein product: CASSEYRGSSGANVLTF.